A single sample is the source of the 11 T cell receptor beta chains below, sequenced in a study of T cells in Graves' hyperthyroidism and ophthalmopathy. Amplified regions were TCR beta CDR3 sequences from RNA transcripts. HTBI primers drove first-round RT-PCR of the TCR CDR3. TCRdb re-called the multiplex PCR reads with MiXCR, one entry per CDR3 protein. The sample carries some 770,000 distinct CDR3 sequences, around 17% recorded once. Sequenced sample: blood. The receptors here all came from a man aged 18 to 29 with Graves' hyperthyroidism.

There are a few counts of this clonotype. A much larger clone differs from this one at a single base, so this may be a read error. The chain employs TRBV30 and TRBJ2-5, with a possible D match to TRBD1 (6 bases). From germline, CDR1 is GTSNPN and CDR2 SVGIG (reference sequence). The V gene lost 2 bases and the J gene lost 1 base, with 8 bases spanning the gap. The CDR3 spans 13 residues. CDR3 loop: CAWSMDSQETQYF. CDR3 bases: TGTGCCTGGAGTATGGACAGCCAAGAGACCCAGTACTTC.

This clonotype was detected ten times or more. The chain couples TRBV28 to TRBJ2-7; 7 bases are shared with TRBD1. V shed 1 base and J 4 bases; nucleotides not matched to a gene: 4. The CDR3 is made up of 14 amino acids. Germline V gene data show CDR1 as MDHEN and CDR2 as SYDVKM. The CDR3: CASSLSLTGYEQYF. CDR3 bases: TGTGCCAGCAGTTTATCCCTGACAGGGTACGAGCAGTACTTC.

The chain carries TRBV12-3 or TRBV12-4 and TRBJ2-7, with TRBD1 matching 9 bases. V trimming: 8 bases; J trimming: 6 bases; junction bases outside the gene matches: 14. This CDR3 region has 15 residues. The CDR3 loop is CASASYRDRVAEQYF. The CDR3 coding sequence is TGTGCCAGCGCGTCCTACCGGGACAGGGTGGCCGAGCAGTACTTC.

At least ten counts were recorded for this clonotype. The chain couples TRBV12-3 or TRBV12-4 to TRBJ1-2, with D maybe TRBD1 (6 bases). Trimming stripped 5 bases from V and 4 bases from J, with 17 bases between. The CDR3 contains 15 residues. The CDR3 DNA follows: TGTGCCAGCAGTCCATCGGGCGGGGGCGGCTATGGCTACACCTTC. Translated: CASSPSGGGGYGYTF.

This clonotype was seen many times. DNA for the CDR3: TGTGCCAGCAGTTTATCTGCCGACAGCTACAATGAGCAGTTCTTC. This encodes CASSLSADSYNEQFF. V usage is TRBV27 and J usage is TRBJ2-1; D might be TRBD1 (5 bases). The CDR3 has 15 amino acids. The germline gives CDR1 MNHEY, CDR2 SMNVEV (reference sequence). V shed 0 bases and J shed 3 bases, with 9 bases lying between them.

The table lists this clonotype with many counts. V is TRBV12-3 or TRBV12-4 and J is TRBJ2-1; 10 bases align to TRBD2. Trimming at V came to 2 bases and at J to 9 bases, leaving 7 bases not matched to a gene. The length of the CDR3 is 15 residues. The CDR3 region has the DNA TGTGCCAGCAGTTTACAGACTAGCGGGTGGGGTGAGCAGTTCTTC. The encoded protein is CASSLQTSGWGEQFF.

This clonotype was detected many times. The chain is built from TRBV3-1 and TRBJ1-2; maybe TRBD1 (5 bases). The CDR3 spans 14 residues. CDR1 is LGHDT, CDR2 YNNKEL, per germline (reference sequence). Trimming removed 1 base at V and 6 bases at J, with 12 bases between. CDR3 sequence: CASSQAAQGDGYTF. The CDR3 nucleotides are TGTGCCAGCAGCCAAGCTGCGCAGGGCGATGGCTACACCTTC.

The rearrangement links TRBV28 to TRBJ1-3; perhaps TRBD1 as D (5 bases). The CDR3 loop spans 14 amino acids. Trimming pared 5 bases from V and 0 bases from J, leaving 8 bases between. Germline V gives CDR1 MDHEN, CDR2 SYDVKM. CDR3 residues: CASSGTASGNTIYF. In nucleotides, the CDR3 is TGTGCCAGCAGTGGGACGGCCTCTGGAAACACCATATATTTT.

The chain links TRBV27 to TRBJ2-7, with 13 bases lining up with TRBD2. CDR1 and CDR2 (germline): MNHEY, SMNVEV (reference sequence). V dropped 5 bases and J dropped 2; count of bases not matched to a gene: 9. This CDR3 has 17 amino acids. CDR3 residues: CASSSLGGLAGTYEQYF. The CDR3 nucleotides read TGTGCCAGCAGTAGCCTGGGGGGACTAGCGGGAACCTACGAGCAGTACTTC.

The rearrangement joins TRBV12-3 or TRBV12-4 to TRBJ2-1, with 11 nucleotides matching TRBD2. V was pared by 5 bases and J by 5 bases, with 20 bases of the junction left unmatched. This CDR3 is built from 20 residues. This CDR3 reads CASSLTPLLAGGIRDNEQFF. DNA of the CDR3: TGTGCCAGCAGTCTCACTCCGTTGTTAGCGGGAGGGATAAGGGACAATGAGCAGTTCTTC.

The rearrangement links TRBV29-1 to TRBJ1-2, with D unresolved. This CDR3 is 13 amino acids long. Per the germline V gene, CDR1 is SQVTM and CDR2 is ANQGSEA. The V gene lost 4 bases and the J gene lost 1 base, with 10 bases spanning the gap. CDR3 region: CSVVTSLNYGYTF. CDR3 nucleotides: TGCAGCGTTGTAACAAGTCTTAACTATGGCTACACCTTC.